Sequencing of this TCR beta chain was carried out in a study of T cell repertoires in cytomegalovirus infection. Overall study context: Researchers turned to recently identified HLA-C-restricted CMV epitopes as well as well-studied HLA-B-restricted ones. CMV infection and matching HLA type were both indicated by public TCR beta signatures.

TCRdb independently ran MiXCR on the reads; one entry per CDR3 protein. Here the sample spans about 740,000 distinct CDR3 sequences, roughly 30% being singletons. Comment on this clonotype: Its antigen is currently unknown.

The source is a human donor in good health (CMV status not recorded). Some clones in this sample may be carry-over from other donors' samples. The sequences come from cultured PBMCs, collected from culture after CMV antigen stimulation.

The CDR3 nucleotides are TGCAGCGTTTGGAGCGGGGATTCCTACGAGCAGTACTTC. Its translation: CSVWSGDSYEQYF. The chain joins TRBV29-1 to TRBJ2-7; the match to TRBD2 covers 7 bases. This CDR3 contains 13 residues. Germline CDR1 reads SQVTM; CDR2 reads ANQGSEA. V was clipped by 5 bases and J by 1 base; unmatched bases: 5.